Below, 12 T cell receptor beta chains from the same sample are listed, as sequenced in a study of T cells in narcolepsy. TCRdb's table, derived via immunoSEQ multiplex PCR, lists solely in-frame clones and lacks some. Among 25,000 to 35,000 clones listed, roughly 82% were seen once. Sequences were obtained from CD45RA- memory CD4+ T cells from PBMCs. These receptors all stem from a human donor with narcolepsy.

The rearrangement uses TRBV19 and TRBJ2-3; D is unresolved. The CDR3 is made up of 14 amino acids. Trimming removed 8 bases at V and 5 bases at J, with 17 bases between. Per germline, CDR1 LNHDA and CDR2 SQIVND (reference sequence). Here the CDR3 reads CASGNRAYGDTQYF. Written as DNA, the CDR3 is TGTGCCAGTGGTAATCGGGCCTATGGAGATACGCAGTATTTT.

In this sample, this clone turned up a few times. V usage is TRBV11-2 and J usage is TRBJ2-3; D is unclear. Trimming stripped 5 bases from V and 2 bases from J, with 14 bases between. From germline, CDR1 is SGHAT and CDR2 FQNNGV. CDR3 length equals 15 residues. CDR3 bases: TGTGCCAGCAGCCTGGCCCACAGACCCACAGATACGCAGTATTTT. Its translation is CASSLAHRPTDTQYF.

The rearrangement links TRBV10-2 to TRBJ1-5; D possibly corresponds to TRBD1 (6 bases). V lost 3 bases, J lost 7 bases, and 10 bases lay in between. Germline CDR1 is WSHSY and CDR2 is SAAADI. CDR3 size: 13 residues. CDR3 loop: CASSDGGQQPQHF. In nucleotides, the CDR3 is TGCGCCAGCAGTGATGGGGGGCAACAGCCCCAGCATTTT.

This chain uses TRBV6-1 with TRBJ1-1; the D gene is possibly TRBD1 (6 bases). Germline CDR1 and CDR2: MNHNS and SASEGT. The CDR3 runs to 13 residues. The V end was cut by 4 bases, the J end by 1 base, with 7 bases between. In nucleotides, the CDR3 is TGTGCCAGCAGTGTACAGGGGAACACTGAAGCTTTCTTT. It encodes CASSVQGNTEAFF.

The chain has TRBV5-6 and TRBJ1-6; 7 nucleotides match TRBD1. This CDR3 comprises 15 residues. V was pared by 4 bases and J by 4 bases, with 5 bases of the junction left unmatched. Germline V CDR1 and CDR2: SGHDT, YYEEEE. CDR3 amino acids: CASSNPTGYNSPLHF. CDR3 DNA: TGTGCCAGCAGCAATCCGACAGGGTATAATTCACCCCTCCACTTT.

This sequence joins TRBV4-1 and TRBJ1-1, with D hard to call. This CDR3 comprises 14 residues. With 7 bases removed from V and 5 bases from J, the gap between germline ends came to 17 bases. Germline-derived CDR1 and CDR2 are MGHRA and YSYEKL. Written as DNA, the CDR3 is TGCGCCAGCAATGGACCCCTGCGGGGAACTGAAGCTTTCTTT. It specifies CASNGPLRGTEAFF.

This clone was picked up one time. The chain recombines TRBV6-5 with TRBJ1-5; perhaps TRBD1 as D (6 bases). Germline assignment: CDR1 MNHEY and CDR2 SVGAGI. V was cut by 7 bases and J by 7 bases, with 20 bases left in between. This CDR3 comprises 15 residues. The CDR3 coding sequence is TGTGCCAGCATGCCTGGGTGGGGGGCTGGGCAGCCCCAGCATTTT. Translation: CASMPGWGAGQPQHF.

This chain links TRBV5-1 with TRBJ1-3; D gene ambiguous. V lost 0 bases and J lost 2, with 12 bases in between. The CDR3 is 16 residues long. Per germline, CDR1 SGHRS and CDR2 YFSETQ. In nucleotides, the CDR3 is TGCGCCAGCAGCTTGGCGAGCGCGAGTGCTGGAAACACCATATATTTT. The encoded protein is CASSLASASAGNTIYF.

The chain recombines TRBV5-6 with TRBJ2-1, with D maybe TRBD1 (6 bases). The CDR3 runs to 13 residues. Germline CDR1 SGHDT, CDR2 YYEEEE. Trimming left V 5 bases short and J 7 bases short, with 13 bases between. The CDR3 sequence is CASRSTGFNEQFF. The DNA of the CDR3 is TGTGCCAGCAGAAGTACAGGGTTTAATGAGCAGTTCTTC.

Written as DNA, the CDR3 is TGTGCCAGCAGTTTGGGGGACACCTACGAGCAGTACTTC. The encoded protein is CASSLGDTYEQYF. The chain is built from TRBV28 and TRBJ2-7; possibly TRBD1 for D (6 bases). The V gene lost 3 bases and the J gene lost 2 bases, with 8 bases spanning the gap. The CDR3 runs to 13 residues. Per germline, CDR1 MDHEN and CDR2 SYDVKM.

The chain employs TRBV5-1 and TRBJ2-3, with no clear D. From germline, CDR1 is SGHRS and CDR2 YFSETQ. The V end was cut by 2 bases, the J end by 3 bases, with 10 bases between. CDR3 length equals 14 residues. CDR3 amino acids: CASSLSLPTDTQYF. In nucleotides, the CDR3 is TGCGCCAGCAGCTTATCGTTGCCTACAGATACGCAGTATTTT.

The V call is TRBV28, the J call TRBJ2-5; 7 nucleotides align to TRBD2. The length of the CDR3 is 13 residues. Per germline, CDR1 MDHEN and CDR2 SYDVKM. V shed 7 bases and J 5 bases; nucleotides not matched to a gene: 7. The chain's CDR3 is CASKTTSSETQYF. CDR3 in DNA: TGTGCCAGCAAAACGACTAGCTCTGAGACCCAGTACTTC. Based on the CDR3 plus reference TRBV28 and TRBJ2-5, the full variable domain is DVKVTQSSRYLVKRTGEKVFLECVQDMDHENMFWYRQDPGLGLRLIYFSYDVKMKEKGDIPEGYSVSREKKERFSLILESASTNQTSMYLCASKTTSSETQYFGPGTRLLVL.